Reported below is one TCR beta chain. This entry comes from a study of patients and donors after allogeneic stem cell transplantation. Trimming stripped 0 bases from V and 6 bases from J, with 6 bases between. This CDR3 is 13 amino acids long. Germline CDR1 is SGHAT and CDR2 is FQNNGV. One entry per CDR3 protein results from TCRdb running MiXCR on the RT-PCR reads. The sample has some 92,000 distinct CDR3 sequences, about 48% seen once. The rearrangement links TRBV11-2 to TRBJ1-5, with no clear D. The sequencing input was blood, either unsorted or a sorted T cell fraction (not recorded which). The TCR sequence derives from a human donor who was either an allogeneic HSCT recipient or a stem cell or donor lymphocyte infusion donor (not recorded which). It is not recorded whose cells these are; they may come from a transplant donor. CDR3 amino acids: CASSLEGFQPQHF. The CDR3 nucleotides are TGTGCCAGCAGCTTAGAAGGATTTCAGCCCCAGCATTTT.